The T cell receptor beta chain under discussion was sequenced for a study of blood T cell repertoires in COVID-19. In the study overall: Acute and convalescent COVID-19 specimens originated in the United States, Italy and Spain.

In the original workflow: Reference gene primer amplification yielded estimated nucleated cell counts. The repertoire was sequenced with immunoSEQ multiplex PCR; TCRdb's copy has only in-frame clones and lacks some. V and J calls and clone size are those listed in that table; D and trimming were worked out from the DNA. The data contain some 220,000 clones, about 81% of them seen just once; the ten biggest clones take up 4.5% to 5.5%. During active infection, Seattle patients enrolled and were then monitored through disease. The specimen sequenced was peripheral blood. The TCR comes from a woman in her 70s with COVID-19, enrolled during active disease.

The CDR3 region is CASSLGDRGAYGYTF. The CDR3 nucleotides are TGCGCCAGCAGCTTGGGGGACAGGGGTGCCTATGGCTACACCTTC. The chain links TRBV5-1 to TRBJ1-2; 10 nucleotides agree with TRBD1. This CDR3 region has 15 residues. After removal of 0 bases from V and 4 bases from J, the junction contained 3 bases not matched to a gene. Germline assignment: CDR1 SGHRS and CDR2 YFSETQ.